The clone carrying this T cell receptor beta chain was seen repeatedly, ten times or more. MiXCR was run by TCRdb on the RT-PCR reads, yielding one entry per CDR3 protein. The table shows hundreds of thousands of distinct CDR3 sequences, with about 14% occurring only once. The V gene's germline CDR1 is SGHAT and CDR2 FQDESV (reference sequence). There are 15 residues in the CDR3. Trimming shortened V by 5 bases and J by 5 bases, and 16 bases separated the two germline ends. The source of this sequence is a female donor in good health, serving as a healthy control. Material for sequencing was memory CD4+ T cells from blood. V usage is TRBV11-1 and J usage is TRBJ1-5; a possible D gene is TRBD1 (5 bases). DNA for the CDR3: TGTGCCAGCAGCCCGGGGCTTGGCGTGGATCAGCCCCAGCATTTT. This codes for CASSPGLGVDQPQHF.